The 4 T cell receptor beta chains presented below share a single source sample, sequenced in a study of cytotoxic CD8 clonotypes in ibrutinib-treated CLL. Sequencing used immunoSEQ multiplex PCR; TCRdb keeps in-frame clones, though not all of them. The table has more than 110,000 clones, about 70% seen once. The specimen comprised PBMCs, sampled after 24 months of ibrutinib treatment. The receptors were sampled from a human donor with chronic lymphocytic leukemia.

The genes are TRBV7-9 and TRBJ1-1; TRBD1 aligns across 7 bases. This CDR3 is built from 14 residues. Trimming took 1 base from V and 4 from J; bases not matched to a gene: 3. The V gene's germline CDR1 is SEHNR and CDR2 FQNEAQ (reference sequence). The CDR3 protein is CASSLEGAVTEAFF. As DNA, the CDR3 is TGTGCCAGCAGCTTAGAGGGGGCCGTCACTGAAGCTTTCTTT.

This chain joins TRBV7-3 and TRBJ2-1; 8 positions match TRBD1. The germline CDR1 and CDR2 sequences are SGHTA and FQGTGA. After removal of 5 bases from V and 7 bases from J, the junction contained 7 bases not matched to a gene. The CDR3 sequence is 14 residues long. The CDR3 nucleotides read TGTGCCAGCAGCGGACAGGGTTTCGGTAATGAGCAGTTCTTC. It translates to CASSGQGFGNEQFF.

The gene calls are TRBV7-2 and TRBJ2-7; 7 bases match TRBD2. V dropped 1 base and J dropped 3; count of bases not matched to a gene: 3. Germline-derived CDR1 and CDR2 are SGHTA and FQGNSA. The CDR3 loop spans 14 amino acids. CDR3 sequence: CASSLGGEGYEQYF. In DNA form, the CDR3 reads TGTGCCAGCAGCTTAGGAGGGGAGGGCTACGAGCAGTACTTC. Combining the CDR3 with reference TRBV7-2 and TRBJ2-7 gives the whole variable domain GAGVSQSPSNKVTEKGKDVELRCDPISGHTALYWYRQSLGQGLEFLIYFQGNSAPDKSGLPSDRFSAERTGGSVSTLTIQRTQQEDSAVYLCASSLGGEGYEQYFGPGTRLTVT.

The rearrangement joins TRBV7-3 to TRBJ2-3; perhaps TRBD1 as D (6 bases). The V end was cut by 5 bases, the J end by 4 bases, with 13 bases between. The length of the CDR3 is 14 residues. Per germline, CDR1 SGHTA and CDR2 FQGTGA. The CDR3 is CASSREAGADTQYF. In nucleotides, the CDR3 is TGTGCCAGCAGCAGAGAAGCAGGGGCAGATACGCAGTATTTT.